Each of the 14 T cell receptor beta chains below was sequenced from the same sample in a study of T cell changes during pregnancy in multiple sclerosis (dated by TCRdb to the late 2010s). The method behind the library was the immunoSEQ multiplex PCR assay. TCRdb provides this immuneACCESS table in a form limited to in-frame rearrangements. Some clones are lacking; in checked studies, under half of them reflect an unresolved V gene, and why the rest are absent is not known. The sample table holds 60,000 to 85,000 clones, of which about 92% were seen once. Jointly, the top ten make up about 1.5% of the sample. The sample consisted of peripheral blood, taken in the second trimester of pregnancy. These receptors came from a female donor in good health, enrolled as a control in a pregnancy study.

By frequency in the sample, this clone is medium-sized (0.01 to 0.1%). The chain recombines TRBV6-1 with TRBJ2-7; TRBD2 matches at 8 bases. Germline V lookup: CDR1 MNHNS, CDR2 SASEGT. The CDR3 consists of 14 residues. V trimming: 3 bases; J trimming: 6 bases; junction bases outside the gene matches: 7. CDR3 residues: CASSESSGISEQYF. CDR3 DNA: TGTGCCAGCAGTGAGAGTAGCGGGATCTCCGAGCAGTACTTC.

The chain carries TRBV27 and TRBJ1-5; D not resolved. CDR3 length: 12 amino acids. From germline, CDR1 is MNHEY and CDR2 SMNVEV (reference sequence). V lost 3 bases and J 7 bases, leaving 7 bases between the germline ends. CDR3 in DNA: TGTGCCAGCAGTTTGGTGGGCCAGCCCCAGCATTTT. Translated, it gives CASSLVGQPQHF.

This chain uses TRBV15 with TRBJ2-6; D might be TRBD1 (6 bases). The CDR3 has 18 amino acids. Per germline, CDR1 LNHNV and CDR2 YYDKDF (reference sequence). Trimming stripped 5 bases from V and 0 bases from J, with 17 bases between. CDR3 DNA sequence: TGTGCCACCAGCGGCCTACAGGACAGTAGCTCTGGGGCCAACGTCCTGACTTTC. Residues: CATSGLQDSSSGANVLTF.

This clone was recorded once. CDR3 region: CASRRSGTDYGYTF. CDR3 nucleotides: TGCGCCAGCAGGAGGTCGGGGACAGACTATGGCTACACCTTC. This chain joins TRBV5-1 and TRBJ1-2; 7 nucleotides match TRBD1. This CDR3 contains 14 residues. Trimming removed 5 bases from V and 3 bases from J; junction bases left unmatched: 7. Germline-derived CDR1 and CDR2 are SGHRS and YFSETQ. Full variable domain (rest looked up from reference TRBV5-1 and TRBJ1-2): KAGVTQTPRYLIKTRGQQVTLSCSPISGHRSVSWYQQTPGQGLQFLFEYFSETQRNKGNFPGRFSGRQFSNSRSEMNVSTLELGDSALYLCASRRSGTDYGYTFGSGTRLTVV.

The rearrangement joins TRBV7-9 to TRBJ2-1, with D tentatively TRBD1 (5 bases). The CDR3 is 14 residues long. Germline CDR1 reads SEHNR; CDR2 reads FQNEAQ (reference sequence). V was clipped by 9 bases and J by 2 bases, with 14 bases between them. CDR3 DNA: TGTGCCAGACTTAGTGAAGGGGCCTACAATGAGCAGTTCTTC. It yields the protein CARLSEGAYNEQFF.

The chain couples TRBV2 to TRBJ2-7, with D possibly being TRBD1 (5 bases). In germline, CDR1 is SNHLY, CDR2 FYNNEI. The CDR3 is made up of 12 amino acids. The V and J ends lost 8 bases and 1 base respectively, with 9 bases between them. The DNA of the CDR3 is TGTGCCAGCTCCAGACAGTCCTACGAGCAGTACTTC. As protein: CASSRQSYEQYF.

The J gene is TRBJ2-5, the V gene TRBV6-6, with 8 positions matching TRBD2. V gave up 0 bases and J gave up 3 bases; unmatched junction bases: 3. The CDR3 contains 15 residues. Germline V CDR1 and CDR2: MNHNY, SVGAGI (reference sequence). The CDR3 DNA follows: TGTGCCAGCAGTTACTCAAGCGGGGGAAAAGAGACCCAGTACTTC. It encodes CASSYSSGGKETQYF.

The V call is TRBV5-1, the J call TRBJ2-3; 7 bases are a match to TRBD2. CDR3 length equals 19 residues. In germline, CDR1 is SGHRS, CDR2 YFSETQ. V shed 2 bases and J 1 base; nucleotides not matched to a gene: 16. The CDR3 DNA reads TGCGCCAGCAGCTTCGTATCTAGCGGAGGACCCTCGGGCACAGATACGCAGTATTTT. Translating it yields CASSFVSSGGPSGTDTQYF.

This chain connects TRBV28 to TRBJ2-7, with a weak D call TRBD2 (5 bases). This CDR3 region has 14 residues. Per the germline V gene, CDR1 is MDHEN and CDR2 is SYDVKM. V lost 6 bases, J lost 5 bases, and 17 bases lay in between. The CDR3 coding sequence is TGTGCCAGCAGGGGCGGGTCCCCAGTCGACGAGCAGTACTTC. Amino acids: CASRGGSPVDEQYF. Full variable domain (missing parts from reference TRBV28 and TRBJ2-7): DVKVTQSSRYLVKRTGEKVFLECVQDMDHENMFWYRQDPGLGLRLIYFSYDVKMKEKGDIPEGYSVSREKKERFSLILESASTNQTSMYLCASRGGSPVDEQYFGPGTRLTVT.

This clone appeared once. The same CDR3 is also encoded by other DNA sequences in this sample. V gene TRBV5-1 combines with J gene TRBJ2-2; D may be TRBD1 (6 bases). This CDR3 contains 14 residues. Germline V gives CDR1 SGHRS, CDR2 YFSETQ. Trimming shortened V by 2 bases and J by 1 base, and 6 bases separated the two germline ends. The CDR3 nucleotides read TGCGCCAGCAGCTTAGGGGGGAACACCGGGGAGCTGTTTTTT. Amino acid sequence: CASSLGGNTGELFF. The entire variable domain, with the rest obtained from reference TRBV5-1 and TRBJ2-2, is as follows: KAGVTQTPRYLIKTRGQQVTLSCSPISGHRSVSWYQQTPGQGLQFLFEYFSETQRNKGNFPGRFSGRQFSNSRSEMNVSTLELGDSALYLCASSLGGNTGELFFGEGSRLTVL.

With respect to this clone: The same CDR3 arises from other DNA sequences in this sample as well. V and J are TRBV2 and TRBJ2-7; D is undetermined. The CDR3 loop spans 11 amino acids. Germline-derived CDR1 and CDR2 are SNHLY and FYNNEI. Trimming took 6 bases from V and 4 from J, leaving 7 bases between them. CDR3 sequence reads: CASSPTYEQYF. The DNA for the CDR3 is TGTGCCAGCAGCCCAACATACGAGCAGTACTTC.

The rearrangement links TRBV7-8 to TRBJ2-1; no clear D. V was cut by 1 base and J by 5 bases, with 6 bases left in between. The CDR3 covers 13 residues. CDR1 and CDR2 (germline): SGHVS, FQNEAQ. CDR3 in amino acids: CASSLGLDNEQFF. Written as DNA, the CDR3 is TGTGCCAGCAGCTTAGGACTCGACAATGAGCAGTTCTTC.

This chain links TRBV7-9 with TRBJ1-2, with D uncertain. In germline, CDR1 is SEHNR, CDR2 FQNEAQ (reference sequence). Trimming shortened V by 0 bases and J by 8 bases, and 7 bases separated the two germline ends. The length of the CDR3 is 12 residues. The chain's CDR3 is CASSLARRGYTF. DNA of the CDR3: TGTGCCAGCAGCTTAGCGAGGAGAGGCTACACCTTC.

The J gene is TRBJ2-1, the V gene TRBV12-5; unclear D gene. V was cut by 3 bases and J by 4 bases, with 10 bases left in between. Germline CDR1 reads LGHNT; CDR2 reads FRNRAP. The CDR3 length is 14 residues. CDR3: CASGLDSYYNEQFF. CDR3 DNA: TGTGCTAGTGGTTTAGACTCATATTACAATGAGCAGTTCTTC. Filled out from reference TRBV12-5 and TRBJ2-1, the complete variable domain reads DARVTQTPRHKVTEMGQEVTMRCQPILGHNTVFWYRQTMMQGLELLAYFRNRAPLDDSGMPKDRFSAEMPDATLATLKIQPSEPRDSAVYFCASGLDSYYNEQFFGPGTRLTVL.